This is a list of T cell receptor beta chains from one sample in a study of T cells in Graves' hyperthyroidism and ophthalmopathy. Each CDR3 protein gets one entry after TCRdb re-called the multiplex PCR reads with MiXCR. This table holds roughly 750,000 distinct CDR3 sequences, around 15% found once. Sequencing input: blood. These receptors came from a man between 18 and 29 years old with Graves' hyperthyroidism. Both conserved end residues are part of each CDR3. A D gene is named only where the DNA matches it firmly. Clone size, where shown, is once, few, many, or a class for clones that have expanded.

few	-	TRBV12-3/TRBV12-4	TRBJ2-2	CASRQGEGTGELFF	TGTGCCAGCAGGCAGGGTGAGGGCACCGGGGAGCTGTTTTTT
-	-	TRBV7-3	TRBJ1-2	CASSLDGQQCGYTF	TGTGCCAGCAGCTTAGATGGACAGCAATGTGGCTACACCTTC
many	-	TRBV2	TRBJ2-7	CASSEARVSSYEQYF	TGTGCCAGCAGTGAAGCGCGGGTCAGCTCCTACGAGCAGTACTTC
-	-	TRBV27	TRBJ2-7	CASSLTGPPNEQYF	TGTGCCAGCAGCCTGACGGGACCACCCAACGAGCAGTACTTC
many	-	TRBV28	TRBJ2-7	CASSKGGRIYEQYF	TGTGCCAGCAGTAAGGGGGGACGGATCTACGAGCAGTACTTC
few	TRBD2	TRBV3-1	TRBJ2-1	CASSHSGLAGWGSYNEQFF	TGTGCCAGCAGCCACTCCGGATTAGCGGGATGGGGCTCCTACAATGAGCAGTTCTTC
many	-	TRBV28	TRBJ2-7	CASSWSGSYSYEQYF	TGTGCCAGCAGTTGGTCGGGTAGCTACTCCTACGAGCAGTACTTC
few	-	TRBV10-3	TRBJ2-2	CAITSGGRNTGELFF	TGTGCCATCACCTCCGGAGGGAGGAACACCGGGGAGCTGTTTTTT
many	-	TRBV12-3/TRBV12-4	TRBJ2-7	CASRGGQTSYEQYF	TGTGCCAGCAGGGGCGGACAGACCTCCTACGAGCAGTACTTC
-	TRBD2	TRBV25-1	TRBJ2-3	CASSDRTSGGTDTQYF	TGTGCCAGCAGTGACCGGACTAGCGGGGGCACAGATACGCAGTATTTT
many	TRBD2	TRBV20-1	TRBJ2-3	CSARRLAGGDTQYF	TGCAGTGCTAGAAGGCTAGCGGGAGGAGATACGCAGTATTTT
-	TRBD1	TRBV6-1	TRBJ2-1	CASSEPGTGRNEQFF	TGTGCCAGCAGTGAACCTGGGACAGGGCGCAATGAGCAGTTCTTC
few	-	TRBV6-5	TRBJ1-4	CASSYASATNEKLFF	TGTGCCAGCAGTTACGCGTCGGCAACTAATGAAAAACTGTTTTTT
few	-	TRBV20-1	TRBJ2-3	CSAREVGSGLDTQYF	TGCAGTGCTAGAGAGGTTGGGAGCGGGCTTGATACGCAGTATTTT
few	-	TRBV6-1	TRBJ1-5	CASSEGVGISNQPQHF	TGTGCCAGCAGTGAGGGGGTGGGGATTAGTAATCAGCCCCAGCATTTT
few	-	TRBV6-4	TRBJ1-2	CASSAGGSYTF	TGTGCCAGCAGCGCCGGGGGGTCCTACACCTTC
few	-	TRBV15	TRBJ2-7	CATSREGGAREQYF	TGTGCCACCAGCAGAGAGGGGGGGGCGCGGGAGCAGTACTTC
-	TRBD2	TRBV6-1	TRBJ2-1	CATRTSGKNEQFF	TGTGCCACCCGGACTAGCGGGAAGAATGAGCAGTTCTTC
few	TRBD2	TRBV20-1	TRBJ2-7	CSALAGVYNYYEQYF	TGCAGTGCTTTAGCGGGGGTGTACAACTACTACGAGCAGTACTTC
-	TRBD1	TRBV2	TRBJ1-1	CASRPGQGTTEAFF	TGTGCCAGCAGACCTGGACAGGGGACCACTGAAGCTTTCTTT
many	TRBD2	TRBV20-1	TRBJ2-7	CSARDFGLATYEQYF	TGCAGTGCTAGAGACTTCGGACTAGCGACCTACGAGCAGTACTTC
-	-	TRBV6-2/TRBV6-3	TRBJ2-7	CASGTQGPYEQYF	TGTGCCAGCGGAACACAGGGCCCCTACGAGCAGTACTTC
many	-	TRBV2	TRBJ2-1	CASSSDANEQFF	TGTGCCAGCTCTAGTGATGCCAATGAGCAGTTCTTC
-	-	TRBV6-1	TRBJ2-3	CASSEAIGWADTQYF	TGTGCCAGCAGTGAAGCAATCGGGTGGGCAGATACGCAGTATTTT
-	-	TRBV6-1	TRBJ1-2	CASSPHQNYGYTF	TGTGCCAGCAGCCCACACCAAAACTATGGCTACACCTTC
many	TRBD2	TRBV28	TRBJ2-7	CASSSLRLAGGHEQYF	TGTGCCAGCAGTTCGCTCCGACTAGCGGGAGGCCACGAGCAGTACTTC
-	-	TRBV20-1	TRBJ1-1	CSAPRAPNTEAFF	TGCAGTGCCCCCAGGGCACCGAACACTGAAGCTTTCTTT
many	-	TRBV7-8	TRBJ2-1	CASSSWTERDEQFF	TGTGCCAGCAGCTCCTGGACCGAAAGGGATGAGCAGTTCTTC
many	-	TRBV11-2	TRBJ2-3	CASSFSGKNTDTQYF	TGTGCCAGCAGCTTCAGTGGCAAAAACACAGATACGCAGTATTTT
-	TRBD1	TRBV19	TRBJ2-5	CASSIPTGGLETQYF	TGTGCCAGTAGTATACCCACAGGGGGCTTGGAGACCCAGTACTTC
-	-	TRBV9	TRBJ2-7	CASGSARTTASEQYF	TGTGCCAGCGGAAGTGCTCGGACTACGGCCTCCGAGCAGTACTTC
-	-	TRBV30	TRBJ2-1	CAWNVGVYKNEQFF	TGTGCCTGGAATGTAGGAGTATATAAGAATGAGCAGTTCTTC
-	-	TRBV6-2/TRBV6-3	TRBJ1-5	CASQEDLSRPQHF	TGTGCCAGCCAAGAGGACTTATCAAGGCCCCAGCATTTT
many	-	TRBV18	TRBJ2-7	CASSLPLLDEQYF	TGTGCCAGCTCACTTCCCCTCCTCGACGAGCAGTACTTC
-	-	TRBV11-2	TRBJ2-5	CASSLGRRGALRETQYF	TGTGCCAGCAGCTTAGGCCGCCGGGGGGCCCTCCGGGAGACCCAGTACTTC
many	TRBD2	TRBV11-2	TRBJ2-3	CASSGTTDTQYF	TGTGCCAGCAGCGGGACTACCGATACGCAGTATTTT
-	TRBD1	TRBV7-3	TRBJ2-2	CASSPIRQGANTGELFF	TGTGCCAGCAGCCCAATCAGACAGGGGGCTAACACCGGGGAGCTGTTTTTT
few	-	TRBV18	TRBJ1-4	CASSLSESGTNEKLFF	TGTGCCAGCTCACTATCGGAGTCGGGGACTAATGAAAAACTGTTTTTT
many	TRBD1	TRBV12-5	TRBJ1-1	CASGRTGGIEAFF	TGTGCTAGTGGTCGTACAGGGGGGATTGAAGCTTTCTTT
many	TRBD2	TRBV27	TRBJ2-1	CASSRPGLAGVNEQFF	TGTGCCAGCAGCAGGCCGGGACTAGCGGGAGTAAATGAGCAGTTCTTC
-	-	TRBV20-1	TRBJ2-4	CSARDLTGLAKNIQYF	TGCAGTGCTAGAGATCTAACTGGGTTAGCCAAAAACATTCAGTACTTC
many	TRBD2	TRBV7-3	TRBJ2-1	CASSYGTSGRGYNEQFF	TGTGCCAGCAGCTACGGGACTAGCGGGAGGGGCTACAATGAGCAGTTCTTC
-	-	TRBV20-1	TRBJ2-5	CSASRGRVAQYF	TGCAGTGCTAGCCGCGGTCGGGTGGCCCAGTACTTC
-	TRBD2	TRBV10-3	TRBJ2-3	CAISEPSGSTDTQYF	TGTGCCATCAGTGAACCTAGCGGGAGTACAGATACGCAGTATTTT